These 16 T cell receptor beta chains were all obtained from the same sample, sequenced in a study of graft-versus-host responses after intestinal transplantation. Sequencing was performed with immunoSEQ multiplex PCR; in TCRdb, only in-frame clones are kept and a portion is missing. Of 85,000 to 90,000 clones detected, approximately 90% appear once; the ten largest clones hold around 0.37%. Their antigens are not known. The sample in question was unstimulated CD4+ T cells sorted from spleen or lymph node cells, obtained before transplant. These receptor sequences come from a human donor who was the organ donor for an intestinal transplant.

The J gene is TRBJ1-2, the V gene TRBV30, with a weak D call TRBD1 (5 bases). This CDR3 is 12 amino acids long. Germline CDR1 reads GTSNPN; CDR2 reads SVGIG (reference sequence). V dropped 2 bases and J dropped 6 bases, with 10 bases sitting between them. Here the CDR3 DNA reads TGTGCCTGGAGTCAAGGGGAGGATGGCTACACCTTC. This gives the protein CAWSQGEDGYTF.

J is TRBJ2-1 and V is TRBV4-1; D might be TRBD1 (6 bases). Germline CDR1 and CDR2: MGHRA and YSYEKL. Trimming left V 3 bases short and J 0 bases short, with 12 bases between. The CDR3 has 16 amino acids. This CDR3 is CASSQGHLSSYNEQFF. In DNA, the CDR3 is TGCGCCAGCAGCCAGGGACACCTGAGCTCCTACAATGAGCAGTTCTTC.

V is TRBV5-4 and J is TRBJ1-2; 8 bases are shared with TRBD1. V dropped 4 bases and J dropped 7; count of bases not matched to a gene: 6. Looked up from germline, CDR1 is SGHNT and CDR2 is YYREEE (reference sequence). The CDR3 runs 13 residues. CDR3: CASSEQGVSGYTF. The CDR3 DNA reads as TGTGCCAGCAGCGAACAGGGGGTTAGTGGCTACACCTTC.

The chain employs TRBV30 and TRBJ2-5; a weak D match, TRBD1 (5 bases). V lost 2 bases and J lost 0, with 7 bases in between. Per germline, CDR1 GTSNPN and CDR2 SVGIG (reference sequence). The CDR3 extends over 13 amino acids. CDR3 residues: CAWSKGYQETQYF. CDR3 DNA sequence: TGTGCCTGGAGTAAGGGGTACCAAGAGACCCAGTACTTC.

This sequence joins TRBV20-1 and TRBJ1-2, with D possibly being TRBD1 (5 bases). The CDR3 totals 11 residues. Per the germline V gene, CDR1 is DFQATT and CDR2 is SNEGSKA (reference sequence). Trimming stripped 7 bases from V and 1 base from J, with 7 bases between. DNA for the CDR3: TGCAGTGTGGGGGGTAACTATGGCTACACCTTC. Its translation: CSVGGNYGYTF.

V and J are TRBV7-2 and TRBJ1-2; D is perhaps TRBD1 (5 bases). Trimming left V 5 bases short and J 1 base short, with 17 bases between. Per germline, CDR1 SGHTA and CDR2 FQGNSA. The CDR3 consists of 16 residues. In nucleotides, the CDR3 is TGTGCCAGCAGCCAACTGCGGGGGGGTAATAACTATGGCTACACCTTC. This codes for CASSQLRGGNNYGYTF.

The CDR3 protein is CASSFDKRGGYEQYF. In nucleotides, the CDR3 is TGTGCCAGCAGTTTTGACAAAAGGGGGGGTTACGAGCAGTACTTC. The chain is built from TRBV6-1 and TRBJ2-5; tentatively, D is TRBD2 (7 bases). Matching the DNA end better, TRBJ2-7 makes the J call doubtful. This CDR3 contains 15 residues. The germline V gene encodes CDR1 MNHNS and CDR2 SASEGT.

The chain links TRBV6-5 to TRBJ1-1; D ambiguous. V was shortened by 6 bases and J by 1 base, with 9 bases between the two germline ends. This CDR3 has 13 residues. CDR1 is MNHEY and CDR2 is SVGAGI in the germline V gene. Here the CDR3 DNA reads TGTGCCAGCAGAGACGCGGGGAACACTGAAGCTTTCTTT. The encoded protein is CASRDAGNTEAFF.

This chain joins TRBV6-6 and TRBJ1-2; D remains ambiguous. This CDR3 spans 14 amino acids. V was clipped by 2 bases and J by 8 bases, with 15 bases between them. Germline CDR1 is MNHNY and CDR2 is SVGAGI (reference sequence). The CDR3 DNA is TGTGCCAGCAGTTACAAAGCGGGGAGAGGCGGCTACACCTTC. Its translation is CASSYKAGRGGYTF.

This chain joins TRBV19 and TRBJ1-2; perhaps TRBD1 as D (6 bases). V lost 4 bases to trimming and J lost 8 bases, with 14 bases between them. Germline V gives CDR1 LNHDA, CDR2 SQIVND (reference sequence). The CDR3 has 13 residues. Written as DNA, the CDR3 is TGTGCCAGTAGTACCCTCACAGGGAGAGGCTACACCTTC. Protein sequence: CASSTLTGRGYTF. Drawing the rest from reference TRBV19 and TRBJ1-2, the complete variable domain is DGGITQSPKYLFRKEGQNVTLSCEQNLNHDAMYWYRQDPGQGLRLIYYSQIVNDFQKGDIAEGYSVSREKKESFPLTVTSAQKNPTAFYLCASSTLTGRGYTFGSGTRLTVV.

This clone appeared a single time. The chain carries TRBV6-5 and TRBJ1-1; D unresolved. Trimming pared 2 bases from V and 7 bases from J, leaving 8 bases between. CDR1 is MNHEY and CDR2 is SVGAGI in the germline V gene. The CDR3 length is 12 residues. The CDR3 sequence: CASSYMGGEAFF. CDR3 sequence (DNA): TGTGCCAGCAGTTACATGGGAGGTGAAGCTTTCTTT.

The V gene is TRBV6-6, the J gene TRBJ2-3; D is perhaps TRBD2 (6 bases). The germline CDR1 and CDR2 sequences are MNHNY and SVGAGI (reference sequence). Trimming took 4 bases from V and 1 from J, leaving 9 bases between them. The CDR3 length is 14 residues. The CDR3 sequence is CASSSASGTDTQYF. CDR3 nucleotides: TGTGCCAGCAGTTCAGCTAGCGGCACAGATACGCAGTATTTT.

This rearrangement joins TRBV7-9 to TRBJ1-2; 7 bases are shared with TRBD1. With V trimmed by 2 bases and J by 5 bases, 5 bases remained unmatched. CDR1 and CDR2 from the germline V gene are SEHNR and FQNEAQ (reference sequence). This CDR3 is built from 14 residues. The CDR3 protein is CASSLNAGQYGYTF. In DNA, the CDR3 is TGTGCCAGCAGCTTAAACGCGGGACAGTATGGCTACACCTTC.

The gene calls are TRBV10-3 and TRBJ2-3; D is unresolved. V shed 6 bases and J shed 0 bases, with 4 bases lying between them. This CDR3 is 12 amino acids long. From germline, CDR1 is ENHRY and CDR2 SYGVKD. In DNA, the CDR3 is TGTGCCATCAGCGGGAGCACAGATACGCAGTATTTT. Amino acids: CAISGSTDTQYF.

This sequence joins TRBV18 and TRBJ2-5, with 7 bases that match TRBD1. Germline V gene data show CDR1 as KGHSH and CDR2 as LQKENI. The CDR3 is 15 residues long. Unmatched junction bases numbered 7, after V lost 4 bases and J lost 2 bases. The chain's CDR3 is CASSRLQGLQETQYF. The DNA of the CDR3 is TGTGCCAGCTCACGGTTACAGGGGCTTCAAGAGACCCAGTACTTC.

The chain recombines TRBV29-1 with TRBJ2-5; 7 nucleotides match TRBD1. V dropped 7 bases and J dropped 1; count of bases not matched to a gene: 12. CDR1 is SQVTM, CDR2 ANQGSEA, per germline. The CDR3 consists of 15 residues. The CDR3 nucleotides are TGCAGCGCAAGCACAGGGACAGCGAGCCAAGAGACCCAGTACTTC. Its protein product is CSASTGTASQETQYF.